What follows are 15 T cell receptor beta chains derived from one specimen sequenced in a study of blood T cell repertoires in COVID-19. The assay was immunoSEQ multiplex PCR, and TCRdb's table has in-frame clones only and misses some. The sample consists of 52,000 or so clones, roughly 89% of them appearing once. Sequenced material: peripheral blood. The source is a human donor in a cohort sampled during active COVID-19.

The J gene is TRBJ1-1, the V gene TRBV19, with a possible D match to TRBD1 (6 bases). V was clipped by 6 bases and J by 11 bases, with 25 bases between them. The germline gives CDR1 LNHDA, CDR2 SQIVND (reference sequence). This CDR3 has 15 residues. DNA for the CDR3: TGTGCCAGTAGCACCCGCGGGGGCAGCAGAAAATCTGCTTTCTTT. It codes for CASSTRGGSRKSAFF.

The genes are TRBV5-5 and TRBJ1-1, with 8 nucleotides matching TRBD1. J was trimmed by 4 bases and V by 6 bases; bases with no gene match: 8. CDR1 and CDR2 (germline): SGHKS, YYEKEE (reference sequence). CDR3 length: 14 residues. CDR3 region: CASIQGGWVTEAFF. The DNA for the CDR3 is TGTGCCAGCATACAGGGGGGTTGGGTCACTGAAGCTTTCTTT.

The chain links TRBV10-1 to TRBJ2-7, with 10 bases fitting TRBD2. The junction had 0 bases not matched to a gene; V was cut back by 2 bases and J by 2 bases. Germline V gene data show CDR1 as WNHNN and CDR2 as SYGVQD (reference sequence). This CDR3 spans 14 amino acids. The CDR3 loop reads CASSELAGAYEQYF. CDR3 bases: TGCGCCAGCAGTGAGCTAGCGGGGGCCTACGAGCAGTACTTC.

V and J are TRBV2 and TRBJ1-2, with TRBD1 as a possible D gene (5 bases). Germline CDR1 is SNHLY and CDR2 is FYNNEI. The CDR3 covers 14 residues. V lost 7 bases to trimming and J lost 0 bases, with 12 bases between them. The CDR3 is CASKGAGSNYGYTF. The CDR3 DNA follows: TGTGCCAGCAAAGGGGCCGGATCTAACTATGGCTACACCTTC.

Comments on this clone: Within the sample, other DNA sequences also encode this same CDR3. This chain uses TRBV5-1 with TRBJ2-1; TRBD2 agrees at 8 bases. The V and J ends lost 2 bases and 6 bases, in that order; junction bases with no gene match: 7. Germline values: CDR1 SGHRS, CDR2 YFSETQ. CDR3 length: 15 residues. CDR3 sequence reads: CASSFGGAGANEQFF. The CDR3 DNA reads TGCGCCAGCAGCTTCGGGGGGGCTGGGGCCAATGAGCAGTTCTTC. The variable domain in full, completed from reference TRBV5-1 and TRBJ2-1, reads KAGVTQTPRYLIKTRGQQVTLSCSPISGHRSVSWYQQTPGQGLQFLFEYFSETQRNKGNFPGRFSGRQFSNSRSEMNVSTLELGDSALYLCASSFGGAGANEQFFGPGTRLTVL.

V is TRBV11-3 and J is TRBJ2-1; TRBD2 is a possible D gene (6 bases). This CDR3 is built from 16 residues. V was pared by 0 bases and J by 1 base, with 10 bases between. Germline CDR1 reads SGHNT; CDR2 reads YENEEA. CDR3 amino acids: CASSLDGRLSYNEQFF. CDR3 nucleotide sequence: TGTGCCAGCAGCTTAGACGGGAGACTGTCCTACAATGAGCAGTTCTTC. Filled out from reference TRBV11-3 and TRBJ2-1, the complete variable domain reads EAGVVQSPRYKIIEKKQPVAFWCNPISGHNTLYWYLQNLGQGPELLIRYENEEAVDDSQLPKDRFSAERLKGVDSTLKIQPAELGDSAVYLCASSLDGRLSYNEQFFGPGTRLTVL.

Written as DNA, the CDR3 is TGTGCCAGAAGACAGGTTAATGAAAAACTGTTTTTT. It codes for CARRQVNEKLFF. V gene TRBV11-3 combines with J gene TRBJ1-4, with D possibly being TRBD1 (6 bases). Per the germline V gene, CDR1 is SGHNT and CDR2 is YENEEA. The CDR3 consists of 12 residues. Trimming removed 9 bases from V and 4 bases from J, with 9 bases in between.

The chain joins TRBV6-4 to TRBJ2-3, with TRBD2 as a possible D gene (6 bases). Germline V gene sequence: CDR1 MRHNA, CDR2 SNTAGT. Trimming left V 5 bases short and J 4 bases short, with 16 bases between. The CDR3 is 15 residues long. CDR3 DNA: TGTGCCAGCAGTCTCGAAGCCGGGGGAGCAGATACGCAGTATTTT. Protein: CASSLEAGGADTQYF.

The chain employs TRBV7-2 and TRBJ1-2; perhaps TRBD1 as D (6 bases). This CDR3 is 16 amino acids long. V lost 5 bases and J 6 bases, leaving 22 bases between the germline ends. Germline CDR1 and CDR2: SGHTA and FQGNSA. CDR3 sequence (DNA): TGTGCCAGCAGCATACCCCGCGGGGGGGGCGTTAATGGCTACACCTTC. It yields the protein CASSIPRGGGVNGYTF.

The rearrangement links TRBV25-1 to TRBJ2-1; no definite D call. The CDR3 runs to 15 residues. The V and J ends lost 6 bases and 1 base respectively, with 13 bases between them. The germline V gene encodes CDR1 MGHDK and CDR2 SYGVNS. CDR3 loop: CASSSLGGSYNEQFF. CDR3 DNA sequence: TGTGCCAGCAGCAGCCTCGGCGGATCCTACAATGAGCAGTTCTTC.

The chain's CDR3 is CASSAGGYTEAFF. DNA of the CDR3: TGTGCCAGCAGTGCTGGGGGCTACACTGAAGCTTTCTTT. The chain links TRBV27 to TRBJ1-1; D is possibly TRBD1 (6 bases). From germline, CDR1 is MNHEY and CDR2 SMNVEV (reference sequence). The V end lost 5 bases, the J end lost 3 bases, and 10 bases lay between the germline ends. The length of the CDR3 is 13 residues.

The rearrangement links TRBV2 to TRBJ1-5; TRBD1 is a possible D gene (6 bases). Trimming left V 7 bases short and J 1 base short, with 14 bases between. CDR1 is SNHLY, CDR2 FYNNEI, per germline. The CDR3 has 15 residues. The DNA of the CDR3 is TGTGCCAGCACCCCCGTGAGGGGGAGCAATCAGCCCCAGCATTTT. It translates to CASTPVRGSNQPQHF.

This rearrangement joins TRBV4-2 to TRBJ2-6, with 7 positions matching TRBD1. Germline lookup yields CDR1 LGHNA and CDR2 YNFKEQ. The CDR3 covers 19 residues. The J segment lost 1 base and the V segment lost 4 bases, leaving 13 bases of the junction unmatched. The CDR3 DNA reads TGTGCCAGCAGCCCCGAGGGGGTGGACAGGCCGTCTGGGGCCAACGTCCTGACTTTC. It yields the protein CASSPEGVDRPSGANVLTF.

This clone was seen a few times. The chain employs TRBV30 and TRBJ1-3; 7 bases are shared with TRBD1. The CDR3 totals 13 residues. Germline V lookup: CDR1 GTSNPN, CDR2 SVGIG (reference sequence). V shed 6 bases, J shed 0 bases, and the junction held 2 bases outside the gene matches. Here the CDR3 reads CACGTDSGNTIYF. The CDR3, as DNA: TGTGCCTGCGGGACAGACTCTGGAAACACCATATATTTT.

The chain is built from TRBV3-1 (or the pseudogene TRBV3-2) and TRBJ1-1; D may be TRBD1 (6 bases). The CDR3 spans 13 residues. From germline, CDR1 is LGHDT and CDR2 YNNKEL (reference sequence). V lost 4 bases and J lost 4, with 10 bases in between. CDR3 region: CASSPGGGTEAFF. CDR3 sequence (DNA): TGTGCCAGCAGCCCGGGGGGCGGCACTGAAGCTTTCTTT.